Presented here are 24 T cell receptor beta chains from one specimen sequenced in a study of control samples from healthy donors and cancer patients. Sequencing used immunoSEQ multiplex PCR; TCRdb keeps in-frame clones, though not all of them. The table has around 130,000 clones, around nine tenths seen once. The sequencing sample was made of blood. These receptors came from a man aged 25 to 45 in good health.

This chain uses TRBV3-1 (or the pseudogene TRBV3-2) with TRBJ2-1; TRBD2 agrees at 7 bases. This CDR3 spans 17 amino acids. Per germline, CDR1 LGHDT and CDR2 YNNKEL (reference sequence). The trim removed 0 bases at V and 4 bases at J, leaving 9 bases unmatched. This CDR3 reads CASSQDRGVTTYNEQFF. The CDR3 coding sequence is TGTGCCAGCAGCCAAGATCGGGGGGTAACTACATACAATGAGCAGTTCTTC.

This chain links TRBV7-2 with TRBJ1-2; a possible D gene is TRBD1 (5 bases). The CDR3 is 14 amino acids. Germline V gene lookup returns CDR1 SGHTA and CDR2 FQGNSA. Trimming stripped 3 bases from V and 2 bases from J, with 10 bases between. The chain's CDR3 is CASSFYEGNYGYTF. The CDR3 coding sequence is TGTGCCAGCAGCTTCTACGAGGGGAACTATGGCTACACCTTC.

The chain carries TRBV28 and TRBJ1-1; D ambiguous. Trimming took 8 bases from V and 4 from J, leaving 17 bases between them. The CDR3 runs 14 residues. CDR1 is MDHEN and CDR2 is SYDVKM in the germline V gene. CDR3 protein: CASGWGVGSTEAFF. Written as DNA, the CDR3 is TGTGCCAGCGGTTGGGGAGTTGGGAGCACTGAAGCTTTCTTT.

This rearrangement joins TRBV4-1 to TRBJ1-4, with D possibly matching TRBD1 (5 bases). Germline CDR1 and CDR2: MGHRA and YSYEKL. V was cut by 8 bases and J by 6 bases, with 13 bases left in between. The CDR3 covers 13 residues. The CDR3 loop is CASRAQGDEKLFF. In nucleotides, the CDR3 is TGCGCCAGCCGGGCGCAGGGAGATGAAAAACTGTTTTTT.

The rearrangement joins TRBV27 to TRBJ1-5; TRBD1 matches at 7 bases. Germline trimming cut 3 bases from V and 6 bases from J; bases unmatched to any gene: 5. CDR3 length: 14 amino acids. Germline CDR1 is MNHEY and CDR2 is SMNVEV (reference sequence). The CDR3: CASSLSTGSQPQHF. CDR3 bases: TGTGCCAGCAGTTTGTCGACAGGGAGTCAGCCCCAGCATTTT.

This clone was found a few times. The chain couples TRBV12-3 or TRBV12-4 to TRBJ1-2; TRBD1 matches at 11 bases. The CDR3 is 13 amino acids. The V and J ends lost 3 bases and 6 bases, in that order; junction bases with no gene match: 0. The CDR3 protein is CASSLDRGHGYTF. Written as DNA, the CDR3 is TGTGCCAGCAGTTTGGACAGGGGGCATGGCTACACCTTC.

The chain carries TRBV3-1 (or the pseudogene TRBV3-2) and TRBJ1-1, with 9 bases that match TRBD1. With V trimmed by 0 bases and J by 4 bases, 9 bases remained unmatched. The CDR3 loop spans 17 amino acids. Per the germline V gene, CDR1 is LGHDT and CDR2 is YNNKEL (reference sequence). CDR3 nucleotide sequence: TGTGCCAGCAGCCAAGACTGGGGGACAGGGATATCCACTGAAGCTTTCTTT. Its protein is CASSQDWGTGISTEAFF.

The J gene is TRBJ2-3, the V gene TRBV25-1, with 11 positions matching TRBD2. J gave up 4 bases and V 8 bases, and 8 bases lay outside the gene matches. The germline CDR1 and CDR2 sequences are MGHDK and SYGVNS. This CDR3 is 15 amino acids long. The CDR3 nucleotides read TGTGCCAGCTCATCGACTAGCGGGGCAGCAGATACGCAGTATTTT. It encodes CASSSTSGAADTQYF.

The V call is TRBV4-1, the J call TRBJ1-5; possible D gene TRBD1, 6 bases. Trimming cost V 5 bases and J 3 bases, with 14 bases left between them. The CDR3 totals 15 residues. Germline CDR1 is MGHRA and CDR2 is YSYEKL. CDR3 coding DNA: TGCGCCAGCAGCTCTCACGGGACACTCAATCAGCCCCAGCATTTT. Its translation is CASSSHGTLNQPQHF.

The chain joins TRBV9 to TRBJ2-1, with 8 positions matching TRBD2. The CDR3 sequence is 15 residues long. Looked up from germline, CDR1 is SGDLS and CDR2 is YYNGEE. V shed 3 bases and J 2 bases; nucleotides not matched to a gene: 4. CDR3 residues: CASSAGGGPYNEQFF. CDR3 sequence (DNA): TGTGCCAGCAGCGCGGGAGGGGGACCCTACAATGAGCAGTTCTTC.

The chain uses TRBV10-3 and TRBJ2-1; 9 nucleotides align to TRBD1. The CDR3 is 15 amino acids. Germline values: CDR1 ENHRY, CDR2 SYGVKD. With 5 bases clipped from V and 7 bases from J, the junction kept 9 bases outside the gene matches. The CDR3, as DNA: TGTGCCATCAGTCCAATACAGGGGGCGTTAAATGAGCAGTTCTTC. Its translation is CAISPIQGALNEQFF.

The CDR3 DNA is TGTGCCAGCTCACCAGGGGGAGCAAATGAAAAACTGTTTTTT. It encodes CASSPGGANEKLFF. The chain has TRBV18 and TRBJ1-4, with a tentative D call TRBD1 (5 bases). Looked up from germline, CDR1 is KGHSH and CDR2 is LQKENI. This CDR3 region has 14 residues. Trimming took off 2 bases at V and 5 bases at J, with 9 bases between the two ends.

This clone occurred a few times. The genes are TRBV6-5 and TRBJ2-7; 7 bases are shared with TRBD2. Germline V gives CDR1 MNHEY, CDR2 SVGAGI. The CDR3 consists of 11 residues. V gave up 2 bases and J gave up 10 bases; unmatched junction bases: 2. The CDR3 coding sequence is TGTGCCAGCAGTTACCGGGGGGAACAGTACTTC. Its protein product is CASSYRGEQYF.

This chain uses TRBV24-1 with TRBJ2-3; no clear D. The V end lost 0 bases, the J end lost 7 bases, and 1 base lay between the germline ends. CDR3 length: 11 amino acids. Germline V gives CDR1 KGHDR, CDR2 SFDVKD. CDR3 bases: TGTGCCACCAGTGATTTGAATACGCAGTATTTT. It specifies CATSDLNTQYF.

This clone has just one count. The chain uses TRBV6-1 and TRBJ1-5; no definite D call. CDR3 size: 16 residues. Germline assignment: CDR1 MNHNS and CDR2 SASEGT. The V end was cut by 0 bases, the J end by 2 bases, with 11 bases between. In DNA form, the CDR3 reads TGTGCCAGCAGTGAAGCCAGGTGGGAACGCAATCAGCCCCAGCATTTT. Translated, it gives CASSEARWERNQPQHF.

This chain links TRBV5-6 with TRBJ1-1; unclear D gene. This CDR3 has 15 amino acids. Germline-derived CDR1 and CDR2 are SGHDT and YYEEEE. Trimming shortened V by 4 bases and J by 0 bases, and 13 bases separated the two germline ends. CDR3 bases: TGTGCCAGCAGCCCGGACGGCGGATTGAACACTGAAGCTTTCTTT. Its translation: CASSPDGGLNTEAFF.

This clone has a single count. The V gene is TRBV9, the J gene TRBJ2-2; tentative D call: TRBD2 (5 bases). This CDR3 has 19 amino acids. CDR1 is SGDLS, CDR2 YYNGEE, per germline. The germline V and J ends were trimmed by 0 bases and 5 bases, with 23 bases remaining between them. CDR3 nucleotide sequence: TGTGCCAGCAGCGTAGCCCTTCCGACACCCCGAGGAGGAACCGGGGAGCTGTTTTTT. This sequence encodes CASSVALPTPRGGTGELFF.

The chain recombines TRBV5-1 with TRBJ2-1; D might be TRBD1 or TRBD2, each matching 6 bases. V was shortened by 4 bases and J by 7 bases, with 18 bases between the two germline ends. The CDR3 is made up of 15 amino acids. Germline-derived CDR1 and CDR2 are SGHRS and YFSETQ. CDR3 protein: CASSRDSQGRNEQFF. In DNA, the CDR3 is TGCGCCAGCAGCCGCGACAGTCAGGGGAGGAATGAGCAGTTCTTC. Using reference TRBV5-1 and TRBJ2-1 for the parts outside the CDR3, the full variable domain is KAGVTQTPRYLIKTRGQQVTLSCSPISGHRSVSWYQQTPGQGLQFLFEYFSETQRNKGNFPGRFSGRQFSNSRSEMNVSTLELGDSALYLCASSRDSQGRNEQFFGPGTRLTVL.

This clone is a singleton in its sample. V gene TRBV5-6 combines with J gene TRBJ1-3, with D unclear. The V gene lost 5 bases and the J gene lost 3 bases, with 12 bases spanning the gap. This CDR3 region has 14 residues. Germline CDR1 SGHDT, CDR2 YYEEEE. The CDR3 nucleotides read TGTGCCAGCAGTTTGTACTGGAATGGAAACACCATATATTTT. It specifies CASSLYWNGNTIYF.

The chain employs TRBV30 and TRBJ1-1; D is ambiguous. The CDR3 consists of 12 residues. V lost 2 bases and J 5 bases, leaving 9 bases between the germline ends. In germline, CDR1 is GTSNPN, CDR2 SVGIG (reference sequence). This CDR3 reads CAWSFGETEAFF. The DNA for the CDR3 is TGTGCCTGGAGTTTCGGGGAGACTGAAGCTTTCTTT.

The genes are TRBV10-1 and TRBJ2-3; D is unresolved. Germline values: CDR1 WNHNN, CDR2 SYGVQD (reference sequence). The CDR3 consists of 15 residues. Between the trimmed V and J ends, which lost 8 bases and 1 base, there was a span of 16 bases. The CDR3 DNA reads TGCGCCAGCGTTGGCCTAGGGCGCCGCACAGATACGCAGTATTTT. The encoded protein is CASVGLGRRTDTQYF.

The chain uses TRBV10-3 and TRBJ1-6; D may be TRBD1 (5 bases). The CDR3 totals 17 residues. V gave up 0 bases and J gave up 5 bases, with 14 bases separating them. CDR1 is ENHRY and CDR2 is SYGVKD in the germline V gene. The CDR3 is CAISESKGKANNSPLHF. In DNA form, the CDR3 reads TGTGCCATCAGTGAGTCGAAGGGGAAAGCGAATAATTCACCCCTCCACTTT.

The chain uses TRBV7-2 and TRBJ1-2, with 10 nucleotides matching TRBD1. From germline, CDR1 is SGHTA and CDR2 FQGNSA. The CDR3 runs to 14 residues. V lost 5 bases and J lost 8; bases outside the gene matches: 8. The CDR3 coding sequence is TGTGCCAGCAGCCTAATGACAGGGGGCGAGGGCTACACCTTC. It is translated as CASSLMTGGEGYTF. The entire variable domain, with the rest obtained from reference TRBV7-2 and TRBJ1-2, is as follows: GAGVSQSPSNKVTEKGKDVELRCDPISGHTALYWYRQSLGQGLEFLIYFQGNSAPDKSGLPSDRFSAERTGGSVSTLTIQRTQQEDSAVYLCASSLMTGGEGYTFGSGTRLTVV.

The chain recombines TRBV6-5 with TRBJ1-1, with TRBD1 matching over 10 bases. The CDR3 is made up of 14 amino acids. CDR1 is MNHEY, CDR2 SVGAGI, per germline. Trimming took 4 bases from V and 4 from J; bases not matched to a gene: 3. The CDR3 DNA reads as TGTGCCAGCAGTTTCGGGACAGGGGCCACTGAAGCTTTCTTT. Its protein is CASSFGTGATEAFF.